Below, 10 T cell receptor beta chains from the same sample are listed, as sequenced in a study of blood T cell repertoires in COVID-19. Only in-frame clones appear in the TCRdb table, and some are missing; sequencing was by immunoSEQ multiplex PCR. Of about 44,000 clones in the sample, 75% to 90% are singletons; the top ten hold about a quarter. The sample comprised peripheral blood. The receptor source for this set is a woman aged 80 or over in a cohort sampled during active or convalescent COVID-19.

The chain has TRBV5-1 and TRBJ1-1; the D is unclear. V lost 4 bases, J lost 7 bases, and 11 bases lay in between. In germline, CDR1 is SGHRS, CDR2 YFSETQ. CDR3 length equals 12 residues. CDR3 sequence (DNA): TGCGCCAGCAGCCCGATTAACGGTGAAGCTTTCTTT. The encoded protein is CASSPINGEAFF.

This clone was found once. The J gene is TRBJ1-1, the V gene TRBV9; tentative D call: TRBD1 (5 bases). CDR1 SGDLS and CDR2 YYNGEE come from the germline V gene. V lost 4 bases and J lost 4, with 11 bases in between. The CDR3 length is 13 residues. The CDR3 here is CASSQGVGTEAFF. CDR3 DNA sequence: TGTGCCAGCAGCCAGGGTGTTGGCACTGAAGCTTTCTTT.

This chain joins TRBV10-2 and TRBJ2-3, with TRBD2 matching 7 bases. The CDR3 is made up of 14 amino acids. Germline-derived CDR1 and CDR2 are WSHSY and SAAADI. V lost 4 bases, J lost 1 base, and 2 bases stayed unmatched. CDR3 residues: CASSASGGTDTQYF. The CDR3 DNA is TGCGCCAGCAGTGCGAGCGGGGGCACAGATACGCAGTATTTT.

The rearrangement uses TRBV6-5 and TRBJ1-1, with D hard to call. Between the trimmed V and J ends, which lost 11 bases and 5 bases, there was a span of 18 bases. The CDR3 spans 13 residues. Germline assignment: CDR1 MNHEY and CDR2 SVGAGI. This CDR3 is CASMGVGGTEAFF. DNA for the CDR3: TGTGCCTCAATGGGAGTGGGCGGGACTGAAGCTTTCTTT.

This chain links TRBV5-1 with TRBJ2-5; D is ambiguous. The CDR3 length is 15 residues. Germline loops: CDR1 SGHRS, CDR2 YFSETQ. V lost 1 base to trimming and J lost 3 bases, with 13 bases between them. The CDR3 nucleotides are TGCGCCAGCAGCTTGTCATTGAACAGTAAAGAGACCCAGTACTTC. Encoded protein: CASSLSLNSKETQYF.

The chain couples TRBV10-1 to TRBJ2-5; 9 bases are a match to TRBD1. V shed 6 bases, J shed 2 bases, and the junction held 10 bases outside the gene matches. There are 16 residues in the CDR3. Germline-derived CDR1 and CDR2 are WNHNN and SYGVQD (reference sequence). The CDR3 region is CASSKGTGYMQETQYF. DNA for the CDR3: TGCGCCAGCAGCAAAGGGACAGGGTATATGCAAGAGACCCAGTACTTC.

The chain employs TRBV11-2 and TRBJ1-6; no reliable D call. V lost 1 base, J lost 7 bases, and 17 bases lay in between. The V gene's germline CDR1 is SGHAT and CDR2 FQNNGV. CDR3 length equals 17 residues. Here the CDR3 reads CASSLGRHIGGNSPLHF. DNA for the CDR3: TGTGCCAGCAGCTTAGGTCGACACATCGGAGGGAATTCACCCCTCCACTTT.

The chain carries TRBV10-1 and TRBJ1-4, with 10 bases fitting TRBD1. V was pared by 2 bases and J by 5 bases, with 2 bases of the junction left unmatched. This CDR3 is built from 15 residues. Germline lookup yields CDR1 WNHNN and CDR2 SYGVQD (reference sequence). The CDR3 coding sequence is TGCGCCAGCAGTGAGACGACAGGGGGCAATGAAAAACTGTTTTTT. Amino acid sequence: CASSETTGGNEKLFF.

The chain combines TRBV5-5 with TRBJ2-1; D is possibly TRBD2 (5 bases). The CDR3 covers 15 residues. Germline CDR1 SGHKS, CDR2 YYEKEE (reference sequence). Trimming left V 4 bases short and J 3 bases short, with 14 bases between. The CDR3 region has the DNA TGTGCCAGCAGCCTGGGCTTCACTAGCTACAATGAGCAGTTCTTC. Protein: CASSLGFTSYNEQFF.

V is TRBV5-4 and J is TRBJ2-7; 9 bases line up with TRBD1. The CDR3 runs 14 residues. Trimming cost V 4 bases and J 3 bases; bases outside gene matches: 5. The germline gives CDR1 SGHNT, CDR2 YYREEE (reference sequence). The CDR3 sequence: CASSPGQGNYEQYF. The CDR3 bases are TGTGCCAGCAGCCCCGGACAGGGGAACTACGAGCAGTACTTC. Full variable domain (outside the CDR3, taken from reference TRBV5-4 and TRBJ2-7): ETGVTQSPTHLIKTRGQQVTLRCSSQSGHNTVSWYQQALGQGPQFIFQYYREEENGRGNFPPRFSGLQFPNYSSELNVNALELDDSALYLCASSPGQGNYEQYFGPGTRLTVT.